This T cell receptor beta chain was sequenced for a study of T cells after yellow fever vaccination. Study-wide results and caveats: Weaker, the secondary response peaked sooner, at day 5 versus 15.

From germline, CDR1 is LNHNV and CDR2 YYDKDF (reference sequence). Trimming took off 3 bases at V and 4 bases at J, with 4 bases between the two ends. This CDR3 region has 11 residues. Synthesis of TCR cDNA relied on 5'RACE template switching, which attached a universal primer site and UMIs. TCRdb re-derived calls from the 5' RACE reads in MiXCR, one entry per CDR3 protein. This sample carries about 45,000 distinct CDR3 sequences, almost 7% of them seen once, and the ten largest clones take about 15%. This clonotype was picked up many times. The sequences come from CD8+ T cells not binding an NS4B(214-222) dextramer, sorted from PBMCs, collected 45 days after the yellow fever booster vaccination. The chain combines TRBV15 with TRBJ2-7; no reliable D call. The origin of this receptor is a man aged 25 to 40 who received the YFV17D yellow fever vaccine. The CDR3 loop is CATSSGYEQYF. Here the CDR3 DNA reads TGTGCCACCAGCAGTGGGTACGAGCAGTACTTC. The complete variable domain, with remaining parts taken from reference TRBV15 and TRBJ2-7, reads DAMVIQNPRYQVTQFGKPVTLSCSQTLNHNVMYWYQQKSSQAPKLLFHYYDKDFNNEADTPDNFQSRRPNTSFCFLDIRSPGLGDTAMYLCATSSGYEQYFGPGTRLTVT.